Listed below are T cell receptor beta chains from one sample, sequenced in a study of lymphopenia after photon versus proton radiotherapy. Libraries were prepared by immunoSEQ multiplex PCR; TCRdb keeps only in-frame clonotypes and omits some of them. Of about 65,000 clones detected, over 70% appear once; the ten largest clones hold 10% to 12%. Sequencing used peripheral blood, obtained from a patient treated with proton-based radiotherapy. All receptors derive from a man aged 80 or over with esophageal cancer. The CDR3 runs from the conserved cysteine through the conserved F or W. D genes are given only for firm matches.

J	V	D	DNA	CDR3
TRBJ1-1	TRBV18	NA	TGTGCCAGCTCACCAGTGGGAGGCACTGAAGCTTTCTTT	CASSPVGGTEAFF
TRBJ1-3	TRBV10-3	TRBD1	TGTGCCATCAGACCGACAGGGAAGTCTGGAAACACCATATATTTT	CAIRPTGKSGNTIYF
TRBJ1-2	TRBV9	NA	TGTGCCAGCAGCGTAGAGGGTCGGGCACCCTATGGCTACACCTTC	CASSVEGRAPYGYTF
TRBJ2-2	TRBV5-1	NA	TGCGCCAGCAGCTGGACATCTAACACCGGGGAGCTGTTTTTT	CASSWTSNTGELFF
TRBJ1-3	TRBV10-3	NA	TGTGCCATCAATAACCCGACAGTTACCACGGGAAACACCATATATTTT	CAINNPTVTTGNTIYF
TRBJ2-1	TRBV9	NA	TGTGCCAGCAGCCCCTCCGGCAGCTCCTACAATGAGCAGTTCTTC	CASSPSGSSYNEQFF
TRBJ2-7	TRBV6-5	NA	TGTGCCAGCCAGAGGAGCCTCTCCTACGAGCAGTACTTC	CASQRSLSYEQYF
TRBJ2-7	TRBV7-8	TRBD2	TGTGCCAGCAGCTTAGCCCCTCCCCTAGCGGGGGGGCCGCACGAGCAGTACTTC	CASSLAPPLAGGPHEQYF
TRBJ2-3	TRBV7-9	NA	TGTGCCAGCAGCTTCAGGGGTTCCACAGATACGCAGTATTTT	CASSFRGSTDTQYF
TRBJ1-6	TRBV5-6	NA	TGTGCCAGCAGCCTTTCTCCGGACAGCAGAAATTCACCCCTCCACTTT	CASSLSPDSRNSPLHF
TRBJ2-7	TRBV6-5	TRBD2	TGTGCCAGCAGCCAAGGGTGGGGGGGGTTCTACGAGCAGTACTTC	CASSQGWGGFYEQYF
TRBJ2-5	TRBV6-6	TRBD2	TGTGCCAGCAGTTCCGCGGGGGGGATGGAGACCCAGTACTTC	CASSSAGGMETQYF
TRBJ2-2	TRBV19	TRBD2	TGTGCCAGTAGTATATCAGCGGGAGGAACCGGGGAGCTGTTTTTT	CASSISAGGTGELFF
TRBJ2-5	TRBV5-5	NA	TGTGCCAGCAGCTTGACTATGGGAGGAGAGACCCAGTACTTC	CASSLTMGGETQYF
TRBJ2-1	TRBV5-6	TRBD2	TGTGCCAGCAGCCCGGGAGGGCTAGCGGGGGGCGCCTACAATGAGCAGTTCTTC	CASSPGGLAGGAYNEQFF
TRBJ2-1	TRBV19	NA	TGTGCCAGTAGTATCGGGAGCTACAATGAGCAGTTCTTC	CASSIGSYNEQFF
TRBJ1-1	TRBV6-1	NA	TGTGCCAGCAGTTCAGGGGATGGCACTGAAGCTTTCTTT	CASSSGDGTEAFF
TRBJ2-2	TRBV5-6	NA	TGTGCCAGCAGTTGGGACATCGGGGAGCTGTTTTTT	CASSWDIGELFF
TRBJ1-1	TRBV25-1	NA	TGTGCCAGCAATCCCGTGGGGAACACTGAAGCTTTCTTT	CASNPVGNTEAFF
TRBJ2-2	TRBV19	NA	TGTGCCAGTAGTATCAGGGGTCTCGGGGAGCTGTTTTTT	CASSIRGLGELFF
TRBJ1-1	TRBV10-1	TRBD1	TGCGCCAGCAGTGAGTCGATGCTGGGACAGAGGAACACTGAAGCTTTCTTT	CASSESMLGQRNTEAFF
TRBJ2-2	TRBV14	NA	TGTGCCAGCAGCCCAGTACAGGCCCTGGGCACCGGGGAGCTGTTTTTT	CASSPVQALGTGELFF
TRBJ1-1	TRBV7-6	NA	TGTGCCGTCCTCGGGCGGCCGAACACTGAAGCTTTCTTT	CAVLGRPNTEAFF
TRBJ2-6	TRBV19	TRBD1	TGTGCCAGTAGTATAGATGGGCGGACAGGGGGTCACCCCTCCTCTGGGGCCAACGTCCTGACTTTC	CASSIDGRTGGHPSSGANVLTF
TRBJ2-7	TRBV7-2	NA	TGTGCCAGCAGCCAATTCGGTCGGACAGACTCCTACGAGCAGTACTTC	CASSQFGRTDSYEQYF
TRBJ2-3	TRBV18	NA	TGTGCCAGCTCATCAACCGCTAACACAGATACGCAGTATTTT	CASSSTANTDTQYF
TRBJ2-3	TRBV29-1	NA	TGCAGCACGGGGGAGGGGGGCACAGATACGCAGTATTTT	CSTGEGGTDTQYF
TRBJ2-2	TRBV13	TRBD1	TGTGCCAGCAGCTCCCCGGACAGGGTCGGCACCGGGGAGCTGTTTTTT	CASSSPDRVGTGELFF
TRBJ2-1	TRBV5-1	TRBD2	TGCGCCAGCAGCTGGGGGGGCAATGAGCAGTTCTTC	CASSWGGNEQFF
TRBJ2-1	TRBV6-5	TRBD2	TGTGCCAGCAGTTACGAACTAGCGGGATACAATGAGCAGTTCTTC	CASSYELAGYNEQFF
TRBJ1-3	TRBV30	TRBD1	TGTGCCTGGGCCCCAGGGACAGGGGGCGCCCCGAGAAACACCATATATTTT	CAWAPGTGGAPRNTIYF